The 23 T cell receptor beta chains reported below all come from one sample, sequenced in a study of blood T cell repertoires in COVID-19 (TCRdb year 2020). Library prep was done by the immunoSEQ multiplex PCR assay. This is the immuneACCESS table as TCRdb keeps it, with only in-frame sequences that have V and J called. A part of the clones is gone; compared with another copy, unresolved V genes explain less than half, and the rest is unexplained. This sample holds over 110,000 clones; 80% were observed only once. The ten largest clonotypes hold approximately 3.6% of the sample. Sequencing used peripheral blood. These receptors originate from a man between 65 and 80 years old who had recovered from COVID-19.

This rearrangement joins TRBV2 to TRBJ1-1, with a possible D match to TRBD1 (6 bases). Germline V gene data show CDR1 as SNHLY and CDR2 as FYNNEI. Trimming stripped 8 bases from V and 1 base from J, with 17 bases between. The CDR3 runs to 15 residues. The CDR3 protein is CASGGSPNTNTEAFF. The CDR3 DNA follows: TGTGCCAGCGGGGGCTCGCCCAATACGAACACTGAAGCTTTCTTT.

Here the CDR3 DNA reads TGTGCCAGCAGCCCGTTTATCGTCGGGGAGCTGTTTTTT. Protein product: CASSPFIVGELFF. This chain joins TRBV27 and TRBJ2-2; D is uncertain. Germline V gene lookup returns CDR1 MNHEY and CDR2 SMNVEV (reference sequence). The V gene lost 6 bases and the J gene lost 7 bases, with 12 bases spanning the gap. The CDR3 has 13 amino acids.

The V call is TRBV2, the J call TRBJ2-7, with a tentative D call TRBD1 (6 bases). Trimming left V 7 bases short and J 1 base short, with 11 bases between. The CDR3 is 13 residues long. Per germline, CDR1 SNHLY and CDR2 FYNNEI. The CDR3 bases are TGTGCCAGCACCCGGGACAAATCCTACGAGCAGTACTTC. Protein: CASTRDKSYEQYF.

The V call is TRBV9, the J call TRBJ2-5; TRBD2 aligns across 13 bases. The trim removed 4 bases at V and 5 bases at J, leaving 8 bases unmatched. This CDR3 has 16 amino acids. CDR1 is SGDLS and CDR2 is YYNGEE in the germline V gene. The CDR3 spells CASSTWTSGRGETQYF. The CDR3 DNA is TGTGCCAGCAGCACCTGGACTAGCGGGAGAGGGGAGACCCAGTACTTC.

V gene TRBV11-3 combines with J gene TRBJ2-1; weak D call: TRBD2 (6 bases). V was cut by 0 bases and J by 6 bases, with 12 bases left in between. Germline V CDR1 and CDR2: SGHNT, YENEEA. CDR3 length equals 15 residues. The CDR3 spells CASSLDHGGPNEQFF. The CDR3 DNA is TGTGCCAGCAGCTTAGATCACGGAGGGCCCAATGAGCAGTTCTTC.

The chain joins TRBV5-6 to TRBJ1-2; 9 bases align to TRBD1. The CDR3 length is 16 residues. Germline V gives CDR1 SGHDT, CDR2 YYEEEE. The V gene end was trimmed by 7 bases and the J gene end by 5 bases; junction bases not matched to a gene: 15. Written as DNA, the CDR3 is TGTGCCAGCGGGGGACAGGGTAGTCTCGCTAGGTATGGCTACACCTTC. It codes for CASGGQGSLARYGYTF.

The gene calls are TRBV5-1 and TRBJ1-2; TRBD1 matches 8 bases. V was clipped by 3 bases and J by 8 bases; unmatched bases: 6. CDR1 is SGHRS and CDR2 is YFSETQ in the germline V gene. This CDR3 is 13 amino acids long. DNA of the CDR3: TGCGCCAGCAGCTCGACAGGGGCGCAGGGCTACACCTTC. Protein sequence: CASSSTGAQGYTF.

The chain uses TRBV9 and TRBJ2-1; 8 nucleotides line up with TRBD2. Trimming cost V 4 bases and J 8 bases; bases outside gene matches: 5. The CDR3 runs to 13 residues. CDR1 is SGDLS, CDR2 YYNGEE, per germline. The CDR3 protein is CASSSRTSYEQFF. In DNA, the CDR3 is TGTGCCAGCAGCTCCAGGACTAGCTATGAGCAGTTCTTC.

The table lists this clone with a count of one. The rearrangement joins TRBV7-2 to TRBJ2-5, with D unresolved. Germline V CDR1 and CDR2: SGHTA, FQGNSA. V shed 5 bases and J shed 2 bases, with 9 bases lying between them. The CDR3 spans 13 residues. The CDR3 DNA reads as TGTGCCAGCAGCCCCTACGGGCAAGAGACCCAGTACTTC. It is translated as CASSPYGQETQYF. The variable domain in full, completed from reference TRBV7-2 and TRBJ2-5, reads GAGVSQSPSNKVTEKGKDVELRCDPISGHTALYWYRQSLGQGLEFLIYFQGNSAPDKSGLPSDRFSAERTGGSVSTLTIQRTQQEDSAVYLCASSPYGQETQYFGPGTRLLVL.

The chain combines TRBV7-9 with TRBJ2-7, with 7 bases that match TRBD1. Germline CDR1 is SEHNR and CDR2 is FQNEAQ (reference sequence). The CDR3 runs to 14 residues. The V and J ends lost 3 bases and 4 bases, in that order; junction bases with no gene match: 6. CDR3 DNA sequence: TGTGCCAGCAGCTTGAAGGGGGCATCTTACGAGCAGTACTTC. It yields the protein CASSLKGASYEQYF.

This clone was detected only once. The chain has TRBV12-3 or TRBV12-4 and TRBJ2-7, with a weak D call TRBD2 (5 bases). Trimming pared 5 bases from V and 6 bases from J, leaving 11 bases between. The CDR3 contains 12 residues. The CDR3, as DNA: TGTGCCAGCAGTCCCTGGGCGGGCGAGCAGTACTTC. It yields the protein CASSPWAGEQYF.

The CDR3 DNA reads TGTGCCAGCAGACTTAATCCGGGACAGGGGGCCAACTATGGCTACACCTTC. Translated: CASRLNPGQGANYGYTF. This chain links TRBV6-4 with TRBJ1-2; 12 nucleotides match TRBD1. CDR1 and CDR2 from the germline V gene are MRHNA and SNTAGT. CDR3 size: 17 residues. The V segment lost 6 bases and the J segment 2 bases; nucleotides outside the gene matches: 10.

This chain uses TRBV5-5 with TRBJ2-7; weak D call: TRBD2 (5 bases). V was clipped by 6 bases and J by 0 bases, with 19 bases between them. CDR1 is SGHKS, CDR2 YYEKEE, per germline (reference sequence). This CDR3 contains 16 residues. The CDR3 loop reads CASMDWTPLSSYEQYF. CDR3 sequence (DNA): TGTGCCAGCATGGACTGGACCCCCTTAAGCTCCTACGAGCAGTACTTC.

This clone was seen only once. This chain joins TRBV19 and TRBJ2-2; 7 nucleotides align to TRBD1. V lost 7 bases to trimming and J lost 6 bases; unmatched junction nucleotides: 17. CDR3 size: 17 residues. Per germline, CDR1 LNHDA and CDR2 SQIVND (reference sequence). The CDR3 here is CASTSYPPTGSAGELFF. CDR3 bases: TGTGCCAGTACCTCATACCCCCCGACAGGGTCGGCCGGGGAGCTGTTTTTT.

This clone was seen just once. The chain employs TRBV5-1 and TRBJ1-2; D remains ambiguous. Germline lookup yields CDR1 SGHRS and CDR2 YFSETQ. This CDR3 contains 17 residues. V lost 5 bases, J lost 4 bases, and 24 bases lay in between. DNA for the CDR3: TGCGCCAGCAGTAAGGAGGGAACGGGAATCGGAAGCTATGGCTACACCTTC. It specifies CASSKEGTGIGSYGYTF.

V and J are TRBV11-3 and TRBJ2-1; 14 nucleotides agree with TRBD2. CDR1 is SGHNT and CDR2 is YENEEA in the germline V gene. The CDR3 totals 16 residues. V was clipped by 5 bases and J by 6 bases; unmatched bases: 6. CDR3 nucleotides: TGTGCCAGCAGCCCCGCCGGGACTAGCGGGAGCAATGAGCAGTTCTTC. Translating gives CASSPAGTSGSNEQFF.

V and J are TRBV21-1 and TRBJ1-1; TRBD1, the table's D call, was not compared with the DNA. TRBV21-1 is marked as a pseudogene. This CDR3 spans 13 amino acids. DNA for the CDR3: TGTGCGAGCCCCATCAGGGGAGACACTGAAGCTTTCTTT. Protein sequence: CASPIRGDTEAFF.

This clone was counted once. The chain is built from TRBV13 and TRBJ1-1; TRBD1 agrees at 7 bases. Per the germline V gene, CDR1 is PRHDT and CDR2 is FYEKMQ (reference sequence). The junction had 2 bases not matched to a gene; V was cut back by 6 bases and J by 1 base. CDR3 length: 13 residues. The CDR3 sequence is CASSTGENTEAFF. CDR3 in DNA: TGTGCCAGCAGTACAGGGGAGAACACTGAAGCTTTCTTT.

The rearrangement uses TRBV7-9 and TRBJ1-1; TRBD1 agrees at 7 bases. Trimming removed 4 bases from V and 3 bases from J; junction bases left unmatched: 8. Germline loops: CDR1 SEHNR, CDR2 FQNEAQ (reference sequence). The CDR3 length is 15 residues. CDR3 in amino acids: CASSSWTGRDTEAFF. CDR3 sequence (DNA): TGTGCCAGCAGCTCGTGGACAGGTAGGGACACTGAAGCTTTCTTT.

The CDR3 DNA reads as TGTGCCACCAGTGCAGGGGGCAATCAGCCCCAGCATTTT. Its protein product is CATSAGGNQPQHF. V and J are TRBV24-1 and TRBJ1-5, with D possibly matching TRBD1 (6 bases). Germline V lookup: CDR1 KGHDR, CDR2 SFDVKD. CDR3 length: 13 residues. Trimming removed 5 bases from V and 2 bases from J, with 6 bases in between.

V is TRBV5-1 and J is TRBJ2-7; TRBD2 agrees at 13 bases. With V trimmed by 4 bases and J by 3 bases, 10 bases remained unmatched. The CDR3 contains 17 residues. Per the germline V gene, CDR1 is SGHRS and CDR2 is YFSETQ. CDR3 sequence: CASSLRTSGSTHYEQYF. CDR3 sequence (DNA): TGCGCCAGCAGCCTTAGGACTAGCGGGAGCACCCACTACGAGCAGTACTTC.

This CDR3 is CASTPWGTSGRASQETQYF. DNA for the CDR3: TGTGCCAGCACCCCATGGGGGACTAGCGGGAGGGCCAGCCAAGAGACCCAGTACTTC. The chain uses TRBV11-2 and TRBJ2-5; TRBD2 aligns across 16 bases. The CDR3 totals 19 residues. Germline V lookup: CDR1 SGHAT, CDR2 FQNNGV. The trim removed 7 bases at V and 1 base at J, leaving 12 bases unmatched.

This clone is large. V is TRBV27 and J is TRBJ2-2; the D is unclear. Germline V gene lookup returns CDR1 MNHEY and CDR2 SMNVEV (reference sequence). This CDR3 comprises 15 residues. Trimming stripped 7 bases from V and 1 base from J, with 13 bases between. The chain's CDR3 is CASNPYRVNTGELFF. The DNA for the CDR3 is TGTGCCAGCAACCCTTACCGAGTGAACACCGGGGAGCTGTTTTTT.